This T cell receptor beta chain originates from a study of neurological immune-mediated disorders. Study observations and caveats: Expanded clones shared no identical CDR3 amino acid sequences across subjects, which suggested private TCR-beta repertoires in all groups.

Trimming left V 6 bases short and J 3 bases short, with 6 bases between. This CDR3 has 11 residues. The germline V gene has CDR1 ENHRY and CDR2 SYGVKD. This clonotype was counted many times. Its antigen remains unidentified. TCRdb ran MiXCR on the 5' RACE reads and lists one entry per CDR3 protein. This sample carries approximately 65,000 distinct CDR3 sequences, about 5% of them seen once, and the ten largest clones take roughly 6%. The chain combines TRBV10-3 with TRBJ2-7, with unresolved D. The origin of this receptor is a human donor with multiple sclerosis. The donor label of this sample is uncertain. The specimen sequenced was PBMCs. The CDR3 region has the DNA TGTGCCATCAGACAAGGCTACGAGCAGTACTTC. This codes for CAIRQGYEQYF.